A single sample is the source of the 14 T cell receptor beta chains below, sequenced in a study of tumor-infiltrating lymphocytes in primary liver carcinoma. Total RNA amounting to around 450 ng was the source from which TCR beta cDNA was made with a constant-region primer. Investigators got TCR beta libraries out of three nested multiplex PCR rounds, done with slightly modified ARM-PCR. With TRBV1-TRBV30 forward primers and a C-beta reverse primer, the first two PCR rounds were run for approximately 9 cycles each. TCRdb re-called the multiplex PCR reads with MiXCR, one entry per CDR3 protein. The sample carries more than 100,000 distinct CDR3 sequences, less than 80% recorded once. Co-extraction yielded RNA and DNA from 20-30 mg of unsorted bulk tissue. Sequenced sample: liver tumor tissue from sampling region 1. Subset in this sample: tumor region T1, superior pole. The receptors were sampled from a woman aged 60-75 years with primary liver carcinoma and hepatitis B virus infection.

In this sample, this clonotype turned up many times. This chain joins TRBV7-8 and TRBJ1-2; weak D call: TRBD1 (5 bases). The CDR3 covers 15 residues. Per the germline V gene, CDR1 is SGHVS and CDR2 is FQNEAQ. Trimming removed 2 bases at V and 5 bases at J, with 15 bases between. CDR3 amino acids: CASSLSSGSGYGYTF. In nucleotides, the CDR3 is TGTGCCAGCAGCTTAAGTTCGGGGTCAGGGTATGGCTACACCTTC.

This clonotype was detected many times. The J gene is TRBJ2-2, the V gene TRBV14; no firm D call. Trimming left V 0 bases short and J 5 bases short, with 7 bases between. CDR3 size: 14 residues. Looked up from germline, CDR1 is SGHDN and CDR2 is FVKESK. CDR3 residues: CASSQDMRTGELFF. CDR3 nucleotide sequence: TGTGCCAGCAGCCAAGATATGAGGACCGGGGAGCTGTTTTTT.

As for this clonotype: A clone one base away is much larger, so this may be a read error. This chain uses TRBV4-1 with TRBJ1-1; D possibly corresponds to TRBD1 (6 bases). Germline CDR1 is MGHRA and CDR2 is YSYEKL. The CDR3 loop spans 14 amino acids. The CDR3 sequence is CASSQARGNTEALF. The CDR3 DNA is TGCGCCAGCAGCCAAGCAAGGGGGAACACTGAAGCTCTCTTT.

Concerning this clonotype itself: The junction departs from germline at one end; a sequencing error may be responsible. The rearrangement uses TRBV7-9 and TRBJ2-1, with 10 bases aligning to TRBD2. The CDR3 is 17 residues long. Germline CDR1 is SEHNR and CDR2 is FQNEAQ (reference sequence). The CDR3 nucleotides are TGTGGCAGCAGCTTTTCCCCGGGACTAGCGCGAAACAATGAGCAGTTCTTC. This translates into CGSSFSPGLARNNEQFF.

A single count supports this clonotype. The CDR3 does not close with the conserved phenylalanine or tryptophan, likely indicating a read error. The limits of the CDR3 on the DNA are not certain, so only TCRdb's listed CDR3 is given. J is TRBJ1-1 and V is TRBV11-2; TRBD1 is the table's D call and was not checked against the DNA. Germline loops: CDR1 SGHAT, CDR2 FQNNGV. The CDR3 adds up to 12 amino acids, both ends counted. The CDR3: CASGQGVTEASS.

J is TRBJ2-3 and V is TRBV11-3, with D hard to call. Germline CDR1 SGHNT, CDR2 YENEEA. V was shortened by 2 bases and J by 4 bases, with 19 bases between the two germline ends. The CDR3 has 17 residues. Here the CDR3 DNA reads TGTGCCAGCAGCTTATTGTTTCGGCCGCTACGGGCAGATACGCAGTATTTT. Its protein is CASSLLFRPLRADTQYF.

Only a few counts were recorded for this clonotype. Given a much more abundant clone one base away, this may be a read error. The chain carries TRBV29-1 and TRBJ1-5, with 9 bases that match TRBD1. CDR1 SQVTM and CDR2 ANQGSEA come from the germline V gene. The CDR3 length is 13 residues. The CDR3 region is CIVGTGYNQPQHF. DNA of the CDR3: TGCATCGTTGGGACAGGGTACAATCAGCCCCAGCATTTT.

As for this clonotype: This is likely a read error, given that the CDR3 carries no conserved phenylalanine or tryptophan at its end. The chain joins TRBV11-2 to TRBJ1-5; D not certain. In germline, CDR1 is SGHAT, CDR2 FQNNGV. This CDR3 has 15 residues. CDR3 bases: TGTACCAGCAGCTTAGACCCCGGTTACAATCAGCCCCAGCATCTT. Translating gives CTSSLDPGYNQPQHL.

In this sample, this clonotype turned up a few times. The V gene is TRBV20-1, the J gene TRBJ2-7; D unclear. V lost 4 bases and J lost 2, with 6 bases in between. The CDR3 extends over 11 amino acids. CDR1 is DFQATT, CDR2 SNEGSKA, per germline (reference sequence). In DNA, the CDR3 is TGCAGTGCTACGTCAACCTACGAGCAGTACTTC. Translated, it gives CSATSTYEQYF.

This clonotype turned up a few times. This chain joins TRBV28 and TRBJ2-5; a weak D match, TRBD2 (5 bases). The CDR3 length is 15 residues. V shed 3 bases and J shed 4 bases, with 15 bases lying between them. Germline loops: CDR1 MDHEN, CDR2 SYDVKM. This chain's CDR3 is CASSFGSGRGETQYF. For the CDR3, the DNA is TGTGCCAGCAGTTTTGGGTCGGGGAGAGGAGAGACCCAGTACTTC.

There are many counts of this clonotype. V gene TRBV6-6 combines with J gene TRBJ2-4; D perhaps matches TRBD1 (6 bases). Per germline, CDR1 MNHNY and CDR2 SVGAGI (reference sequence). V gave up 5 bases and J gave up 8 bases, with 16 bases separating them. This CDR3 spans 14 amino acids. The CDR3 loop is CASSNTGTSDIQYF. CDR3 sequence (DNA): TGTGCCAGCAGTAACACCGGGACATCGGACATTCAGTACTTC.

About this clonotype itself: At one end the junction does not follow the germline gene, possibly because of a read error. Written as DNA, the CDR3 is TGTGCCAGCAGCTTACCGAGGACCCGAGCGAACACCGGGGAGCTGTCTTTT. Its translation: CASSLPRTRANTGELSF. This rearrangement joins TRBV7-9 to TRBJ2-2; tentative D call: TRBD2 (5 bases). CDR1 is SEHNR and CDR2 is FQNEAQ in the germline V gene (reference sequence). CDR3 length: 17 residues.

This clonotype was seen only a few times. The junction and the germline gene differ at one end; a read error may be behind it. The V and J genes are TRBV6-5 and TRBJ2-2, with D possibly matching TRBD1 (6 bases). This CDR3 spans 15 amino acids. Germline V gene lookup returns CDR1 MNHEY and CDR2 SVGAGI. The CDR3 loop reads CASRDGDRDNGELSF. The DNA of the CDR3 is TGTGCCAGCAGGGATGGGGATCGGGACAACGGGGAGCTGTCTTTT.

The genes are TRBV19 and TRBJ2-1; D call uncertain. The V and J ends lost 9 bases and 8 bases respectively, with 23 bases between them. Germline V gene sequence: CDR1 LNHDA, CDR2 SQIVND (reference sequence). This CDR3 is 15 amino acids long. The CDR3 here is CARDRVGGHVHEQFF. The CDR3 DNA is TGTGCCAGGGATCGGGTTGGTGGGCATGTTCATGAGCAGTTCTTC. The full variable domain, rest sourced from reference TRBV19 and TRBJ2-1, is DGGITQSPKYLFRKEGQNVTLSCEQNLNHDAMYWYRQDPGQGLRLIYYSQIVNDFQKGDIAEGYSVSREKKESFPLTVTSAQKNPTAFYLCARDRVGGHVHEQFFGPGTRLTVL.